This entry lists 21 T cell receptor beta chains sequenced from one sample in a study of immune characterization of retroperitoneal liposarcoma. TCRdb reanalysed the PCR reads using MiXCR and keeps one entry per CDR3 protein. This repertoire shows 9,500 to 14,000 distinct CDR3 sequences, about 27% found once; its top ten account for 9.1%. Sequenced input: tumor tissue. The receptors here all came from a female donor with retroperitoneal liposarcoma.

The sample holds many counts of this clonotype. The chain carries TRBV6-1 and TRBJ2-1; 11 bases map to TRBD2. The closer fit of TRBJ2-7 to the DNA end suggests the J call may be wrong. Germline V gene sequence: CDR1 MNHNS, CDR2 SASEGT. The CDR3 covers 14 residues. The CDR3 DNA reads TGTGCCACTTCCCCACTAGCGGGGGCCAATGAGCAGTACTTC. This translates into CATSPLAGANEQYF.

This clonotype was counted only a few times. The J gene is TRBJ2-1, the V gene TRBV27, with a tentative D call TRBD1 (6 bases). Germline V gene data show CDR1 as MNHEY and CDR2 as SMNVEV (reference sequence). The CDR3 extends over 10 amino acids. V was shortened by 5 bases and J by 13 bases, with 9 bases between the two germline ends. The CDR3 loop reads CASSGQTQFF. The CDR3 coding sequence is TGTGCCAGCAGTGGACAGACCCAGTTCTTC.

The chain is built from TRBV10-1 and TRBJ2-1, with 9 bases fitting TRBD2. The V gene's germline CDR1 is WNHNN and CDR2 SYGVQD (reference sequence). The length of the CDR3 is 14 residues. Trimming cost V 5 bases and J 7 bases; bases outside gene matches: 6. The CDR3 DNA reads TGCGCCAGCAGTTATGGGACTAGCAGGAATGAGCAGTTCTTC. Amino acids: CASSYGTSRNEQFF.

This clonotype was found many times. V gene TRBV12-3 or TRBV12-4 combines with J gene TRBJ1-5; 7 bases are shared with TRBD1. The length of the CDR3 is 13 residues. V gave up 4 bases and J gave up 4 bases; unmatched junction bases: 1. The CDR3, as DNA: TGTGCCAGCAGTTGGGGACAGAATCAGCCCCAGCATTTT. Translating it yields CASSWGQNQPQHF.

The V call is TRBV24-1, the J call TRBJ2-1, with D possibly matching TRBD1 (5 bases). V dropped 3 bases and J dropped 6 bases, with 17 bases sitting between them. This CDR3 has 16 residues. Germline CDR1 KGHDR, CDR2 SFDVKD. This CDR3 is CATSDPQDGLGNEQFF. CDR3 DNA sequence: TGTGCCACCAGTGATCCACAGGATGGGCTGGGCAATGAGCAGTTCTTC.

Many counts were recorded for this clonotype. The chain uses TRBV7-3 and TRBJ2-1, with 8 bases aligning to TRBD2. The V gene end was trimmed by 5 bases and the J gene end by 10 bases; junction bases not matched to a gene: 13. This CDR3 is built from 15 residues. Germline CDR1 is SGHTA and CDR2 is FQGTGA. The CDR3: CASSAVTGGSYEQFF. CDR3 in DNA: TGTGCCAGCAGCGCAGTGACGGGGGGGTCCTACGAGCAGTTCTTC.

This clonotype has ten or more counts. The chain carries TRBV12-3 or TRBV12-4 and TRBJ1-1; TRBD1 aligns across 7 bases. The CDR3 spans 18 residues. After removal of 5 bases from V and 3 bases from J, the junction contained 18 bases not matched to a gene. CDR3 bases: TGTGCCAGCAGTGGGATTCAGGGGGGAAATGAGAGGTACACTGAAGCTTTCTTT. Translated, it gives CASSGIQGGNERYTEAFF.

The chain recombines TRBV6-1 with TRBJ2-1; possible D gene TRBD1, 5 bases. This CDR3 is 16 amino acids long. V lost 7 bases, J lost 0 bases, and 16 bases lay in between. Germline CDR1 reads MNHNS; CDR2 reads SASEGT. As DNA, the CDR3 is TGTGCCAGCAAAGCTGCAACAGGACCCTCCTACAATGAGCAGTTCTTC. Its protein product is CASKAATGPSYNEQFF.

The CDR3 DNA reads as TGTGCCAGCAGCTTCGGACAGGGCCAAGAGACCCAGTTCTTC. As protein: CASSFGQGQETQFF. V is TRBV7-6 and J is TRBJ2-1; 8 bases are shared with TRBD1. This CDR3 comprises 14 residues. Germline CDR1 reads SGHVS; CDR2 reads FNYEAQ. The trim removed 3 bases at V and 13 bases at J, leaving 11 bases unmatched.

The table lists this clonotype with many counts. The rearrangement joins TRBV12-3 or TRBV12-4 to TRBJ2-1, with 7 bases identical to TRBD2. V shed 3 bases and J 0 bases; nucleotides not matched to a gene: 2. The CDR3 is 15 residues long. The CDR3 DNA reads TGTGCCAGCAGTTTGGGAGGGAACTCCTACAATGAGCAGTTCTTC. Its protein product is CASSLGGNSYNEQFF.

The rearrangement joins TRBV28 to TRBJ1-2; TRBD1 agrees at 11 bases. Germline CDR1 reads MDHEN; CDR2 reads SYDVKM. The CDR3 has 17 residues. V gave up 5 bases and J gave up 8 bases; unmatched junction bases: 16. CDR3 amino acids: CASSGNRDRGRLEGYTF. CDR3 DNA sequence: TGTGCCAGCAGTGGTAACCGGGACAGGGGGAGATTGGAGGGCTACACCTTC.

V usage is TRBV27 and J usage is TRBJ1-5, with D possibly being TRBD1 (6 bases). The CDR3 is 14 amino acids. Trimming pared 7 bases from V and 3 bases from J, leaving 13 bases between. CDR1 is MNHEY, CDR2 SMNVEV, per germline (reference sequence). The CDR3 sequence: CASTMTGFNQPQHF. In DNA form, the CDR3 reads TGTGCCAGCACCATGACAGGTTTCAATCAGCCCCAGCATTTT.

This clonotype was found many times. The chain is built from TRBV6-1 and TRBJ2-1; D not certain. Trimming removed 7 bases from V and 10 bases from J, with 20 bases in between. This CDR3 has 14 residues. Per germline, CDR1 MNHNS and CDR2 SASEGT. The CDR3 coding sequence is TGTGCCAGCAAGTGGAACGACGGTACCTACGAGCAGTTCTTC. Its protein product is CASKWNDGTYEQFF.

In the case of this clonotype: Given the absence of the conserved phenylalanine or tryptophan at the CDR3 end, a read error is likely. DNA of the CDR3: TGTGCCAGCAGCTCCGGGACTCCCTGCGAGCAGTTCGTC. Its protein product is CASSSGTPCEQFV. J is TRBJ2-4 and V is TRBV11-3, with a tentative D call TRBD2 (6 bases). Matching the DNA end better, TRBJ2-1 makes the J call doubtful. The length of the CDR3 is 13 residues. CDR1 and CDR2 from the germline V gene are SGHNT and YENEEA.

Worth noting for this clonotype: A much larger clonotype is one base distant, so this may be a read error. The CDR3, as DNA: TGTGCCAGCAGCCCCCGGAGGGGCGGGGGTACAGATACGCTGTATTTT. Translation: CASSPRRGGGTDTLYF. This chain connects TRBV27 to TRBJ2-3; 7 nucleotides align to TRBD2. The V gene's germline CDR1 is MNHEY and CDR2 SMNVEV (reference sequence). The CDR3 runs to 16 residues.

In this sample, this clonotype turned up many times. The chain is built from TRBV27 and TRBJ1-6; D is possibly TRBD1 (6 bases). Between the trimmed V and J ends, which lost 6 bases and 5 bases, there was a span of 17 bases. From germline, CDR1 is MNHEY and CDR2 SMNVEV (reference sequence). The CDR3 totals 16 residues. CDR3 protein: CASRKMGQTDNSPLHF. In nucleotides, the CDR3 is TGTGCCAGCAGGAAAATGGGACAAACAGATAATTCACCCCTCCACTTT.

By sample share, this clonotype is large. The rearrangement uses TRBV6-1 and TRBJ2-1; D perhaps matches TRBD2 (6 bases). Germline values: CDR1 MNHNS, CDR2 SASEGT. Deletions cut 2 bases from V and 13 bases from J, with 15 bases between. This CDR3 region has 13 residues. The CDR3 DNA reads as TGTGCCAGCAGTGAACGGGAGCAAGAGACCCAGTTCTTC. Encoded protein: CASSEREQETQFF.

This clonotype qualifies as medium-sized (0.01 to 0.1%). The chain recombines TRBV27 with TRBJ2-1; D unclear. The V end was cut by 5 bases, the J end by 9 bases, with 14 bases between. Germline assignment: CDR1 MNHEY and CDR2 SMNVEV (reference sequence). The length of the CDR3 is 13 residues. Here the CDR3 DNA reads TGTGCCAGCAGTCAGGTTGGGTTTGGTGAGCAGTTCTTC. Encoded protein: CASSQVGFGEQFF.

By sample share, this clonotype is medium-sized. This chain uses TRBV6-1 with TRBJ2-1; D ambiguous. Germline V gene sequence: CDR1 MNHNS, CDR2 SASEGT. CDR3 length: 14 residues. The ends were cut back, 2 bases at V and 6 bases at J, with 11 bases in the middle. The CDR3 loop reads CASSERVAGNEQFF. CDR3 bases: TGTGCCAGCAGTGAACGTGTCGCCGGCAATGAGCAGTTCTTC.

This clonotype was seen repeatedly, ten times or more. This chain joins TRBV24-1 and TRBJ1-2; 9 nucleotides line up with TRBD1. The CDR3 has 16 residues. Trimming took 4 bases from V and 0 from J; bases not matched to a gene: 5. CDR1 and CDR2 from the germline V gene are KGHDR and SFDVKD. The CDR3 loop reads CATSDLNRGPNYGYTF. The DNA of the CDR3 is TGTGCCACCAGTGACCTAAACAGGGGGCCTAACTATGGCTACACCTTC.

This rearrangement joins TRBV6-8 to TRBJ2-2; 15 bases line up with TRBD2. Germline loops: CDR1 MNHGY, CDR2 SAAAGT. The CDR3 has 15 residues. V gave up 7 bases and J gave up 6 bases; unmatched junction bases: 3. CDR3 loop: CASNGLAGGPGELFF. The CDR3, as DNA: TGTGCCAGCAATGGACTAGCGGGGGGGCCCGGGGAGCTGTTTTTT.